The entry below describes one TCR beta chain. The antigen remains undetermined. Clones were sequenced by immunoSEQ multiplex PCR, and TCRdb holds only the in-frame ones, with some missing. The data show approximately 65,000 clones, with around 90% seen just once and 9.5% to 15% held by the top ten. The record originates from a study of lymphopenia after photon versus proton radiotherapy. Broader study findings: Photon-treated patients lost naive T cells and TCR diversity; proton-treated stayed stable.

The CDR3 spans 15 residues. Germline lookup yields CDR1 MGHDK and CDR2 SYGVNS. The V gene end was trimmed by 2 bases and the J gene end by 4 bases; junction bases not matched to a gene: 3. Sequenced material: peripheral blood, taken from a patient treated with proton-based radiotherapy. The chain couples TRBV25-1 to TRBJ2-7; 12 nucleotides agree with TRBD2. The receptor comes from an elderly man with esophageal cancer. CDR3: CASSETSGRYYEQYF. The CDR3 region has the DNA TGTGCCAGCAGTGAAACTAGCGGGAGGTATTACGAGCAGTACTTC.